The following is a T cell receptor beta chain sequence with its context. The antigen remains undetermined. CDR1 and CDR2 from the germline V gene are MGHRA and YSYEKL. V was clipped by 11 bases and J by 4 bases, with 20 bases between them. The CDR3 runs to 15 residues. The entry originates in a study of CD8 T cells in Susac syndrome. The study sequenced TCR beta in blood CD8+ and CD4+ T cells. Through negative isolation, CD4+ and CD8+ T cells were obtained, while TEMRA cells were enriched using FACS. Study observations and caveats: The total CD8+ repertoires contained approximately 16 Susac-specific public clones, and the CD8+ TEMRA repertoires contained about five.

The authors reverse transcribed roughly 0.5 to 1 ug RNA with random hexamers. A multiplex approach, immunoSEQ multiplex PCR, amplified TCR beta CDR3 across 54 Vbeta and 13 Jbeta. TCRdb processed the immunoSEQ multiplex PCR reads anew with MiXCR; each CDR3 protein has one entry. The sample contains approximately 94,000 distinct CDR3 sequences, roughly 96% of which appear only once. This clonotype was sampled from a human donor with Susac syndrome. Sequenced material: CD8+ T cells from PBMCs. The V gene is TRBV4-1, the J gene TRBJ1-4; no firm D call. The CDR3 sequence is CASAGRPEGNEKLFF. DNA of the CDR3: TGCGCCTCAGCCGGACGGCCCGAGGGTAATGAAAAACTGTTTTTT.